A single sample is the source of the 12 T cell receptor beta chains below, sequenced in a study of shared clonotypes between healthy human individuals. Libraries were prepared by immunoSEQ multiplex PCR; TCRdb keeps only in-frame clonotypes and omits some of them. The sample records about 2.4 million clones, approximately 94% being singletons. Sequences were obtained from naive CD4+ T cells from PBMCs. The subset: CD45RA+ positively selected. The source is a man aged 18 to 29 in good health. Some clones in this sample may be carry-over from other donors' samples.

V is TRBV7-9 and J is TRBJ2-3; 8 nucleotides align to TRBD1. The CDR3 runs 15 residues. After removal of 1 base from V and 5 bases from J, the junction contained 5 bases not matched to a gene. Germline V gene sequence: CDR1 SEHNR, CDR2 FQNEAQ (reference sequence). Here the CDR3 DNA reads TGTGCCAGCAGCTTAGGCAGGGGGCCCTTAGATACGCAGTATTTT. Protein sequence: CASSLGRGPLDTQYF.

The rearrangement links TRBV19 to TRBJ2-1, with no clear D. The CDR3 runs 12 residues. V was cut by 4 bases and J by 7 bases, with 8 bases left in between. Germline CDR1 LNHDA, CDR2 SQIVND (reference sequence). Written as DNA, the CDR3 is TGTGCCAGTAGTAACTATCAGAATGAGCAGTTCTTC. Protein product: CASSNYQNEQFF.

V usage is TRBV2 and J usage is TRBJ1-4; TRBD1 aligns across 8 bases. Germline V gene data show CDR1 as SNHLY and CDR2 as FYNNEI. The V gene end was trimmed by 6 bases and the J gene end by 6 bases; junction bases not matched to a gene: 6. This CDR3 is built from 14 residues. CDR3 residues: CASRAGGFDEKLFF. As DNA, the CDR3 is TGTGCCAGCAGGGCAGGGGGCTTTGATGAAAAACTGTTTTTT. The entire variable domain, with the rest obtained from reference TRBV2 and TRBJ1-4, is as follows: EPEVTQTPSHQVTQMGQEVILRCVPISNHLYFYWYRQILGQKVEFLVSFYNNEISEKSEIFDDQFSVERPDGSNFTLKIRSTKLEDSAMYFCASRAGGFDEKLFFGSGTQLSVL.

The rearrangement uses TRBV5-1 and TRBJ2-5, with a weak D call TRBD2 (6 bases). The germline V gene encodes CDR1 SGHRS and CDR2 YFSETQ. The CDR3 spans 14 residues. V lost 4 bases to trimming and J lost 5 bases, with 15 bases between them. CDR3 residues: CASSAEPGGETQYF. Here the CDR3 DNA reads TGCGCCAGCAGCGCGGAGCCTGGAGGGGAGACCCAGTACTTC.

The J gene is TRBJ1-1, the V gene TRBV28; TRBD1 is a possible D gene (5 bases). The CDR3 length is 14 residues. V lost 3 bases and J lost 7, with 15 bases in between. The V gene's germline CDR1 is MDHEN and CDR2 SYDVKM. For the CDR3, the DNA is TGTGCCAGCAGTTTCCGCCCCCGGGGCGGTGAAGCTTTCTTT. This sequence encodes CASSFRPRGGEAFF.

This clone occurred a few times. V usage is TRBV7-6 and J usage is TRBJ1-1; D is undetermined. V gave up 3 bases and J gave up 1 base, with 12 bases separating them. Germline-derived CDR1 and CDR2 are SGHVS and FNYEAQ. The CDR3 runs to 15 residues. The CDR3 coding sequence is TGTGCCAGCAGCTTCTTGGGCCCCTCGAACACTGAAGCTTTCTTT. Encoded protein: CASSFLGPSNTEAFF.

The CDR3 DNA reads as TGTGCCAGCTCACCCTTACAGGGGCCGGTCTACGAGCAGTACTTC. Its protein is CASSPLQGPVYEQYF. This chain links TRBV18 with TRBJ2-7; 7 bases match TRBD1. CDR1 and CDR2 (germline): KGHSH, LQKENI. The CDR3 is made up of 15 amino acids. V lost 3 bases and J lost 3; bases outside the gene matches: 8.

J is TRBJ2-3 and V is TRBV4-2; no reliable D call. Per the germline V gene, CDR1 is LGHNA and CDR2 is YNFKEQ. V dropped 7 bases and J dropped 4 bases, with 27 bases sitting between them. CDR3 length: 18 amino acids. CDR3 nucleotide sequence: TGTGCCAGCACCTCCACCCTCCTAGGGATCGAAAGGGCAGATACGCAGTATTTT. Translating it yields CASTSTLLGIERADTQYF.

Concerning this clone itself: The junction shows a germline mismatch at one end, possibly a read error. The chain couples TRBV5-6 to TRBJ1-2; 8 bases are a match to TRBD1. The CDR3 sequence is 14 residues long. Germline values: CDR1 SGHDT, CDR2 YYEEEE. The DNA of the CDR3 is TGTGCCAGCAGCTTGCAGGACAGGGTGTATCGCTACGCCTTC. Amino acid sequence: CASSLQDRVYRYAF.

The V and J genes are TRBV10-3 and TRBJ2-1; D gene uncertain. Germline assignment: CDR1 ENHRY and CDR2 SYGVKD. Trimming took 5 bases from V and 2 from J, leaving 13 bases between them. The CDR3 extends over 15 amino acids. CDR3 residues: CAISQQTAPYNEQFF. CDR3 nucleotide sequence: TGTGCCATCAGTCAGCAGACTGCACCCTACAATGAGCAGTTCTTC.

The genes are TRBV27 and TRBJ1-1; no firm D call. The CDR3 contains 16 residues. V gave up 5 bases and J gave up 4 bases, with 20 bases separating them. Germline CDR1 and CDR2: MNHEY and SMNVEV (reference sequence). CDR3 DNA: TGTGCCAGCAGTCCCCCGGGCCCCGGCGGTGGCACTGAAGCTTTCTTT. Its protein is CASSPPGPGGGTEAFF.

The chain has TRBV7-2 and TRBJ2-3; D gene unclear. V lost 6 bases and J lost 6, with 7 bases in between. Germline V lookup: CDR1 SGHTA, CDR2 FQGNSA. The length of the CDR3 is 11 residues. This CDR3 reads CASRTSDTQYF. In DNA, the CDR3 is TGTGCCAGCAGAACATCGGATACGCAGTATTTT. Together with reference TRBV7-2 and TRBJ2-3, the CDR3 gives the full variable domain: GAGVSQSPSNKVTEKGKDVELRCDPISGHTALYWYRQSLGQGLEFLIYFQGNSAPDKSGLPSDRFSAERTGGSVSTLTIQRTQQEDSAVYLCASRTSDTQYFGPGTRLTVL.